These 13 T cell receptor beta chains share one sample of origin, sequenced in a study of T cells in Graves' hyperthyroidism and ophthalmopathy. There were TCR beta CDR3 regions amplified from RNA transcripts. First-round RT-PCR of the TCR CDR3 relied on the HTBI primer set. One entry per CDR3 protein, called by TCRdb with MiXCR from the multiplex PCR reads. The table shows more than 150,000 distinct CDR3 sequences, with about 15% occurring only once. Sequenced: blood. All receptors derive from a woman in her forties or fifties with Graves' hyperthyroidism.

The chain uses TRBV19 and TRBJ2-5, with 9 positions matching TRBD2. This CDR3 has 16 residues. CDR1 LNHDA and CDR2 SQIVND come from the germline V gene (reference sequence). With V trimmed by 6 bases and J by 2 bases, 10 bases remained unmatched. CDR3 sequence: CASSTPRAGGQETQYF. The CDR3 DNA sequence: TGTGCCAGTAGCACCCCCCGAGCGGGGGGACAAGAGACCCAGTACTTC.

The V and J genes are TRBV5-1 and TRBJ2-1; D perhaps matches TRBD2 (6 bases). CDR1 and CDR2 from the germline V gene are SGHRS and YFSETQ. There are 14 residues in the CDR3. Trimming pared 3 bases from V and 0 bases from J, leaving 7 bases between. CDR3: CASSSGVSYNEQFF. CDR3 nucleotide sequence: TGCGCCAGCAGCTCGGGGGTCTCCTACAATGAGCAGTTCTTC.

This clonotype has at least ten counts. V and J are TRBV28 and TRBJ1-2; 7 nucleotides align to TRBD1. V lost 7 bases and J lost 8; bases outside the gene matches: 10. The CDR3 is made up of 13 amino acids. Looked up from germline, CDR1 is MDHEN and CDR2 is SYDVKM. The CDR3: CASTEDRDIGYTF. The DNA of the CDR3 is TGTGCCAGCACCGAAGACAGGGATATCGGCTACACCTTC.

This clonotype was found many times. A junction end diverges from the germline sequence, so it may reflect a read error. The rearrangement uses TRBV29-1 and TRBJ2-2; TRBD1 matches 9 bases. CDR1 is SQVTM and CDR2 is ANQGSEA in the germline V gene. This CDR3 has 15 residues. The CDR3 nucleotides read TGCAGCGCTGAACCCGGGACAGGGTACACCGGGGAGCTGTTTTTT. Residues: CSAEPGTGYTGELFF.

This clonotype was detected ten times or more. The chain combines TRBV15 with TRBJ1-1; 7 nucleotides align to TRBD1. Germline V gene sequence: CDR1 LNHNV, CDR2 YYDKDF (reference sequence). The CDR3 loop spans 15 amino acids. The V and J ends lost 8 bases and 1 base, in that order; junction bases with no gene match: 10. CDR3 DNA sequence: TGTGCCACCGACAACCAGGGACAGAAGAACACTGAAGCTTTCTTT. It specifies CATDNQGQKNTEAFF.

This chain uses TRBV6-1 with TRBJ1-5; 7 nucleotides line up with TRBD1. Germline loops: CDR1 MNHNS, CDR2 SASEGT. V trimming: 2 bases; J trimming: 12 bases; junction bases outside the gene matches: 10. The CDR3 covers 14 residues. CDR3 sequence reads: CASSELEGASGQHF. As DNA, the CDR3 is TGTGCCAGCAGTGAATTGGAGGGGGCGAGCGGCCAGCATTTT.

The table lists this clonotype with many counts. The chain joins TRBV7-9 to TRBJ2-7, with 7 nucleotides matching TRBD2. Germline V gives CDR1 SEHNR, CDR2 FQNEAQ (reference sequence). V was clipped by 6 bases and J by 6 bases; unmatched bases: 11. CDR3 length: 14 amino acids. CDR3 region: CASRSSGTTLEQYF. CDR3 bases: TGTGCCAGCAGATCATCCGGGACTACGCTCGAGCAGTACTTC.

This clonotype was picked up many times. The chain has TRBV12-3 or TRBV12-4 and TRBJ1-5; 8 nucleotides align to TRBD1. V shed 6 bases and J 7 bases; nucleotides not matched to a gene: 11. The CDR3 loop spans 15 amino acids. DNA of the CDR3: TGTGCCAGCAGATCCCGGACAGGGACGAGGCAGCCCCAGCATTTT. It encodes CASRSRTGTRQPQHF.

This clonotype was observed at least ten times. The chain recombines TRBV27 with TRBJ2-7, with TRBD1 matching 9 bases. This CDR3 has 15 residues. V was clipped by 0 bases and J by 4 bases; unmatched bases: 4. CDR1 MNHEY and CDR2 SMNVEV come from the germline V gene (reference sequence). The CDR3 region has the DNA TGTGCCAGCAGTTTATCCACAGGGGGCAAATACGAGCAGTACTTC. Translated: CASSLSTGGKYEQYF.

In this sample, this clonotype turned up many times. This chain joins TRBV12-3 or TRBV12-4 and TRBJ1-6; perhaps TRBD1 as D (6 bases). Trimming stripped 4 bases from V and 0 bases from J, with 10 bases between. This CDR3 contains 16 residues. This CDR3 is CASSSRGSSYNSPLHF. The CDR3 coding sequence is TGTGCCAGCAGTTCCAGGGGAAGCTCCTATAATTCACCCCTCCACTTT.

In its sample, this clonotype was seen many times. Written as DNA, the CDR3 is TGCAGTGCTAGGTGGCCAGGAGGTAGCAATCAGCCCCAGCATTTT. It yields the protein CSARWPGGSNQPQHF. The gene calls are TRBV20-1 and TRBJ1-5; no definite D call. Trimming removed 3 bases at V and 0 bases at J, with 12 bases between. This CDR3 contains 15 residues. CDR1 DFQATT and CDR2 SNEGSKA come from the germline V gene (reference sequence).

This clonotype was picked up a small number of times. This rearrangement joins TRBV28 to TRBJ2-7; D possibly uses TRBD1 or TRBD2 (7 bases each). Germline-derived CDR1 and CDR2 are MDHEN and SYDVKM. Trimming removed 7 bases from V and 4 bases from J, with 23 bases in between. The CDR3 sequence is 16 residues long. CDR3 bases: TGTGCCAGCACCTCGCAGGGGGGGCTAGAGTTATACGAGCAGTACTTC. Translated, it gives CASTSQGGLELYEQYF. The full variable domain, its missing parts supplied by reference TRBV28 and TRBJ2-7, is DVKVTQSSRYLVKRTGEKVFLECVQDMDHENMFWYRQDPGLGLRLIYFSYDVKMKEKGDIPEGYSVSREKKERFSLILESASTNQTSMYLCASTSQGGLELYEQYFGPGTRLTVT.

As for this clonotype: A much larger clone lies a single base off, so this may be a read error. This sequence joins TRBV2 and TRBJ1-4, with no clear D. The germline V gene encodes CDR1 SNHLY and CDR2 FYNNEI. The CDR3 is made up of 13 amino acids. In DNA, the CDR3 is TGTGCCGGCAGTGAATGGACGTCGGGTAGTTTGTTTTTT. Translated: CAGSEWTSGSLFF.